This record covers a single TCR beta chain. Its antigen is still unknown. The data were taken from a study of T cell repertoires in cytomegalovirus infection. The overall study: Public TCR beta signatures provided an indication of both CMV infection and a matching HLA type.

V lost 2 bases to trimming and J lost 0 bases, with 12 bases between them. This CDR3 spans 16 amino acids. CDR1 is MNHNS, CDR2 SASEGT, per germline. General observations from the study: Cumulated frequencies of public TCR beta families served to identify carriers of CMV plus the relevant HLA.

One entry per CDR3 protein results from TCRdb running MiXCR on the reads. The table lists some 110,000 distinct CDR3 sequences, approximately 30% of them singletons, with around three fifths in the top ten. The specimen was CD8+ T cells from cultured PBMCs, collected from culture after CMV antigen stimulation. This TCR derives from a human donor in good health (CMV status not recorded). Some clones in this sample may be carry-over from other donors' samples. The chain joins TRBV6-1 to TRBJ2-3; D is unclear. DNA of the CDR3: TGTGCCAGCAGTGAATGGAAGGCTGGCAGCACAGATACGCAGTATTTT. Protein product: CASSEWKAGSTDTQYF.